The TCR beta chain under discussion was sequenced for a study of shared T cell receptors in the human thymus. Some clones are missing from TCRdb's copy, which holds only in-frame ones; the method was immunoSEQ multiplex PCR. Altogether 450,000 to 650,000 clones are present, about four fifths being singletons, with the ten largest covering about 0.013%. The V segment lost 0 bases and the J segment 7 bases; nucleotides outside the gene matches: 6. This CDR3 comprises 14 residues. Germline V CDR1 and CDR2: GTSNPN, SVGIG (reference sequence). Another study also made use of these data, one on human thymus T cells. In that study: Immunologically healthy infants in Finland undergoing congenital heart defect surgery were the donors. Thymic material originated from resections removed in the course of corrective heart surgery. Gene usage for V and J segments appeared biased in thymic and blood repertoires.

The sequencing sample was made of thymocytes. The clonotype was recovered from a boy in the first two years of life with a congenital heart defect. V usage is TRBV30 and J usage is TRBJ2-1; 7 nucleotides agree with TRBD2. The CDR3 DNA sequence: TGTGCCTGGAGTGTACTGGCTAGCGGAAATGAGCAGTTCTTC. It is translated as CAWSVLASGNEQFF. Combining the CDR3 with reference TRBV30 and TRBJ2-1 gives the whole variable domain SQTIHQWPATLVQPVGSPLSLECTVEGTSNPNLYWYRQAAGRGLQLLFYSVGIGQISSEVPQNLSASRPQDRQFILSSKKLLLSDSGFYLCAWSVLASGNEQFFGPGTRLTVL.